This T cell receptor beta chain was captured by sequencing in a study of cytomegalovirus exposure and HLA in healthy donors. The PCR used 60 Vbeta and 13 Jbeta primers. Profiling relied on immunoSEQ multiplex PCR, and the TCRdb table lists in-frame clones only, not all of them. The table includes just under 150,000 clones, roughly 76% detected once. CDR3 length equals 14 residues. The ends lost 5 bases at V and 5 bases at J; junction bases unmatched: 6. Germline-derived CDR1 and CDR2 are SGHTA and FQGNSA. The rearrangement joins TRBV7-2 to TRBJ2-5; 9 positions agree with TRBD2. The sample consisted of PBMCs. The receptor's source is a woman in her 30s in good health and CMV-seronegative. The CDR3: CASSPRGGGETQYF. The DNA of the CDR3 is TGTGCCAGCAGCCCGCGGGGGGGCGGGGAGACCCAGTACTTC.